The TCR beta chain described here comes from a study of OX40 agonist ivuxolimab in advanced cancers. Looking at the study overall: Patients got intravenous ivuxolimab at 0.01 to 10 mg/kg every 2 weeks. Study-level results: The CD4+ and CD8+ T cells in the blood had expanded clonally by week 6 at 0.1 to 3.0 mg/kg.

Comment on this clone: Its antigen is unknown.

Using immunoSEQ multiplex PCR, the repertoire was profiled, and TCRdb retains in-frame clones only, with some absent. The table records over 150,000 clones, 94% of them present only once. CDR3 length: 13 residues. CDR1 and CDR2 from the germline V gene are KGHSH and LQKENI. V lost 6 bases and J lost 3, with 11 bases in between. This chain connects TRBV18 to TRBJ1-1; maybe TRBD1 (5 bases). This material consisted of CD4+ or CD8+ T cells sorted from blood, taken in a trial of the OX40 agonist ivuxolimab. This TCR derives from an adult with an advanced solid tumor such as melanoma, head and neck, liver or kidney cancer. CDR3: CASSFREDTEAFF. CDR3 DNA sequence: TGTGCCAGCTCGTTCAGGGAGGACACTGAAGCTTTCTTT. The full variable domain, its missing parts supplied by reference TRBV18 and TRBJ1-1, is NAGVMQNPRHLVRRRGQEARLRCSPMKGHSHVYWYRQLPEEGLKFMVYLQKENIIDESGMPKERFSAEFPKEGPSILRIQQVVRGDSAAYFCASSFREDTEAFFGQGTRLTVV.